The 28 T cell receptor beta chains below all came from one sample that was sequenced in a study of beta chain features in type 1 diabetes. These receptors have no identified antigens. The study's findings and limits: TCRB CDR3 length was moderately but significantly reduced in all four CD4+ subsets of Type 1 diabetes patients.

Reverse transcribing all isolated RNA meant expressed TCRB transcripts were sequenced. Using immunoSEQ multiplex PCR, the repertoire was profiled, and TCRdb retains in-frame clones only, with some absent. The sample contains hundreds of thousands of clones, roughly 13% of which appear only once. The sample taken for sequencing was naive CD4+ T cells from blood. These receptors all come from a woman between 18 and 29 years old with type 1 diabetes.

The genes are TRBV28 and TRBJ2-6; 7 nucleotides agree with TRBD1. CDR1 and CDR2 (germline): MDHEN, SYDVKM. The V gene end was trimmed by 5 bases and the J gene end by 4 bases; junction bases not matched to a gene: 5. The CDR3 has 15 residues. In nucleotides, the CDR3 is TGTGCCAGCAGTACGACAGGGCGAGGGGCCAACGTCCTGACTTTC. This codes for CASSTTGRGANVLTF.

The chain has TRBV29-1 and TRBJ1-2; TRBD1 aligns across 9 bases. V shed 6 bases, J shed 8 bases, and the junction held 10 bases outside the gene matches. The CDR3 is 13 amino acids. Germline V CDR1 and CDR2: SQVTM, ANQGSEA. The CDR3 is CSVGSDRGVGYTF. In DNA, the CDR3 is TGCAGCGTCGGGTCGGACAGGGGTGTCGGCTACACCTTC. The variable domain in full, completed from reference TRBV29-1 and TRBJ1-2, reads SAVISQKPSRDICQRGTSLTIQCQVDSQVTMMFWYRQQPGQSLTLIATANQGSEATYESGFVIDKFPISRPNLTFSTLTVSNMSPEDSSIYLCSVGSDRGVGYTFGSGTRLTVV.

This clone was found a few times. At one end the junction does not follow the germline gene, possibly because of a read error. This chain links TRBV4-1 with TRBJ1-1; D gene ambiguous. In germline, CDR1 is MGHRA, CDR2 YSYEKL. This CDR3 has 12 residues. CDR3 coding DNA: TGTGCCAGCAGCCAAGCCCATAGTGAAGCTTTCTTT. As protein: CASSQAHSEAFF.

This CDR3 reads CASSSTSGILKTQYF. Written as DNA, the CDR3 is TGTGCCAGCAGTTCCACTAGCGGGATATTGAAGACCCAGTACTTC. The rearrangement joins TRBV7-2 to TRBJ2-5; 10 bases map to TRBD2. The CDR3 has 15 amino acids. Germline V gives CDR1 SGHTA, CDR2 FQGNSA. Trimming at V came to 6 bases and at J to 6 bases, leaving 10 bases not matched to a gene.

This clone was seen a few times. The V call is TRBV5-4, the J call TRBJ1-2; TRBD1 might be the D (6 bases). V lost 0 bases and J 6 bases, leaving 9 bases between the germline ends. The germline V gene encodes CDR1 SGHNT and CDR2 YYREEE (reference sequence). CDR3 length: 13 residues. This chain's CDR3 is CASSLAGVNGYTF. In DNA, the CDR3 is TGTGCCAGCAGCTTGGCAGGGGTCAATGGCTACACCTTC.

The CDR3 sequence is CASSESGDYGYTF. DNA for the CDR3: TGTGCCAGCAGTGAATCGGGAGACTATGGCTACACCTTC. J is TRBJ1-2 and V is TRBV25-1; D call uncertain. Deletions cut 1 base from V and 3 bases from J, with 6 bases between. The CDR3 is made up of 13 amino acids. Germline values: CDR1 MGHDK, CDR2 SYGVNS.

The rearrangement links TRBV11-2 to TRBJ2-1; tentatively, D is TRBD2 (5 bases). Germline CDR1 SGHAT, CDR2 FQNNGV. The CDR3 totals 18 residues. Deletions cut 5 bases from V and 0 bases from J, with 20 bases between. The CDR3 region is CASSRVSSGPTSYNEQFF. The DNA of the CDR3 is TGTGCCAGCAGCCGGGTCTCCAGCGGCCCTACCTCCTACAATGAGCAGTTCTTC.

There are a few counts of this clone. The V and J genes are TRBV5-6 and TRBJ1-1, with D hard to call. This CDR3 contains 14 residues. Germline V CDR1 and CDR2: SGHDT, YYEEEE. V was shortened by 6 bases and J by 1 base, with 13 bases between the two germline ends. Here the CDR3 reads CASTSPNRNTEAFF. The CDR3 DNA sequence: TGTGCCAGCACCTCACCAAACAGGAACACTGAAGCTTTCTTT.

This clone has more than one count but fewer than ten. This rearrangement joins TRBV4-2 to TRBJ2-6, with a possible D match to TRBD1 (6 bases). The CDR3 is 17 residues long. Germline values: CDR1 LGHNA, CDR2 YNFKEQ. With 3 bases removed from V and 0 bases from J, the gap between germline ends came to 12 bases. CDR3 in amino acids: CASSHTGSRSGANVLTF. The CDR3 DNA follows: TGTGCCAGCAGCCACACAGGGTCCCGCTCTGGGGCCAACGTCCTGACTTTC.

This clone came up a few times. The CDR3 coding sequence is TGTGCCAGCAGTGGGCAAGGCCCATGGGAGACCCAGTACTTC. Translation: CASSGQGPWETQYF. The chain employs TRBV27 and TRBJ2-5, with D hard to call. Germline V gene lookup returns CDR1 MNHEY and CDR2 SMNVEV (reference sequence). The CDR3 totals 14 residues. The V end lost 5 bases, the J end lost 5 bases, and 15 bases lay between the germline ends.

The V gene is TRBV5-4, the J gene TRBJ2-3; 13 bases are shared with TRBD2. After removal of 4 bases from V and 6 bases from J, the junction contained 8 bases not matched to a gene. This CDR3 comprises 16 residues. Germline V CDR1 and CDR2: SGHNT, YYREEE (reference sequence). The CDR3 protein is CASSLLLAGGPDTQYF. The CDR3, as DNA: TGTGCCAGCAGCCTCCTACTAGCGGGAGGGCCCGATACGCAGTATTTT.

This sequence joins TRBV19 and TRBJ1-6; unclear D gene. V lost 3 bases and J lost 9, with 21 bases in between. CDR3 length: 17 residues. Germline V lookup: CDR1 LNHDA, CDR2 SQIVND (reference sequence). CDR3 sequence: CASSIASIPTSGSPLHF. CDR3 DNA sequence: TGTGCCAGTAGTATTGCCTCTATTCCCACTAGCGGTTCACCCCTCCACTTT.

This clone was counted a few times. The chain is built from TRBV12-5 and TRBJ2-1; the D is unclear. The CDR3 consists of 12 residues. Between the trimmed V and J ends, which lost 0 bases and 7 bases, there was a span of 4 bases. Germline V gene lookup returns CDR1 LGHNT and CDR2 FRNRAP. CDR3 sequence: CASGLVSNEQFF. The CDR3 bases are TGTGCTAGTGGTTTGGTCTCGAATGAGCAGTTCTTC.

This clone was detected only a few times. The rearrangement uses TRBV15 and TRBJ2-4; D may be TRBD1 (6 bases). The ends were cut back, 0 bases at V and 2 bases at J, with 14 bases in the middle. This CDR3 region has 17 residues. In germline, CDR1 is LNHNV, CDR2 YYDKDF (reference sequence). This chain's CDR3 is CATSRDRTTGTKNIQYF. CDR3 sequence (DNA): TGTGCCACCAGCAGAGACAGGACCACAGGGACCAAAAACATTCAGTACTTC.

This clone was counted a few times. The CDR3 here is CASSVDRDETQYF. CDR3 DNA sequence: TGTGCCAGCAGCGTAGACAGGGATGAGACCCAGTACTTC. The chain carries TRBV7-6 and TRBJ2-5; the match to TRBD1 covers 7 bases. CDR1 and CDR2 from the germline V gene are SGHVS and FNYEAQ. After removal of 5 bases from V and 5 bases from J, the junction contained 5 bases not matched to a gene. The CDR3 is 13 amino acids.

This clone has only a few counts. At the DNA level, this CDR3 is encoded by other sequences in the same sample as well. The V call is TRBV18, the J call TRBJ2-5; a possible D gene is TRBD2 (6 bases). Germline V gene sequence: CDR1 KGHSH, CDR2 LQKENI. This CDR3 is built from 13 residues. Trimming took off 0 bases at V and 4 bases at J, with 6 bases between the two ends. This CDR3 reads CASSPPGGETQYF. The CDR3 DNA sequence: TGTGCCAGCTCACCACCCGGGGGAGAGACCCAGTACTTC.

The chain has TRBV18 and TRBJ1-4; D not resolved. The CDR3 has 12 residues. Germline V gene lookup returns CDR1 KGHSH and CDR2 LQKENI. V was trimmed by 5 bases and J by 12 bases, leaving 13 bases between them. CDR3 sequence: CASSTVADELFF. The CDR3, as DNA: TGTGCCAGCTCAACGGTGGCGGATGAACTGTTTTTT.

In DNA, the CDR3 is TGTGCCAGCAGCCCGAGAGCCGACATTTCTGCCAAAAACATTCAGTACTTC. Its translation is CASSPRADISAKNIQYF. V usage is TRBV7-9 and J usage is TRBJ2-4; no firm D call. The CDR3 is 17 amino acids. CDR1 and CDR2 (germline): SEHNR, FQNEAQ (reference sequence). V lost 5 bases and J lost 1, with 18 bases in between. The full variable domain, with the rest looked up from reference TRBV7-9 and TRBJ2-4, is DTGVSQNPRHKITKRGQNVTFRCDPISEHNRLYWYRQTLGQGPEFLTYFQNEAQLEKSRLLSDRFSAERPKGSFSTLEIQRTEQGDSAMYLCASSPRADISAKNIQYFGAGTRLSVL.

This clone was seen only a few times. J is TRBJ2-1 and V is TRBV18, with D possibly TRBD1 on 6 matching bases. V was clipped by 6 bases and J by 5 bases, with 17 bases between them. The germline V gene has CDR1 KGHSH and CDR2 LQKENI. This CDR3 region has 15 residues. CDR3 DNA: TGTGCCAGCTCCGAGGGGGTTCGGCAGAACAATGAGCAGTTCTTC. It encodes CASSEGVRQNNEQFF.

The CDR3 region is CASSEGQLNIQYF. DNA of the CDR3: TGTGCCAGCAGCGAAGGACAGCTAAACATTCAGTACTTC. The chain joins TRBV7-2 to TRBJ2-4; D may be TRBD1 (6 bases). The germline gives CDR1 SGHTA, CDR2 FQGNSA. CDR3 length: 13 amino acids. The V end was cut by 5 bases, the J end by 6 bases, with 11 bases between.

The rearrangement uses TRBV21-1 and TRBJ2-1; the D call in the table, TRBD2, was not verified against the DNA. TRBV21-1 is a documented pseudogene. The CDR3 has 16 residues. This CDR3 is CASSTHYCGGSNEQFF. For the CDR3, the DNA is TGTGCCAGCAGCACACACTATTGCGGCGGTAGCAATGAGCAGTTCTTC.

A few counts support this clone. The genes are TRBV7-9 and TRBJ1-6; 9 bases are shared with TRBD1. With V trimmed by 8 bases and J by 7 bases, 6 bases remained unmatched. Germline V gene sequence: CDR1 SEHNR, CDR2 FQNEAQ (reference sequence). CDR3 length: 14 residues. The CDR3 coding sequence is TGTGCCAGCGATTCCGGGACAGGGAATTCACCCCTCCACTTT. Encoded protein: CASDSGTGNSPLHF.

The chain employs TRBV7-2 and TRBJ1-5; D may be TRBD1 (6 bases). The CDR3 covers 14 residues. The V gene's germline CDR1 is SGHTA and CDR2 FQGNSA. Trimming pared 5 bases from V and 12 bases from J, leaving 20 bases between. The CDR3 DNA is TGTGCCAGCAGCCCCGAAGCAAGGGGGTTTGGCCAGCATTTT. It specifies CASSPEARGFGQHF. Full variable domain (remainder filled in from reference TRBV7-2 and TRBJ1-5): GAGVSQSPSNKVTEKGKDVELRCDPISGHTALYWYRQSLGQGLEFLIYFQGNSAPDKSGLPSDRFSAERTGGSVSTLTIQRTQQEDSAVYLCASSPEARGFGQHFGDGTRLSIL.

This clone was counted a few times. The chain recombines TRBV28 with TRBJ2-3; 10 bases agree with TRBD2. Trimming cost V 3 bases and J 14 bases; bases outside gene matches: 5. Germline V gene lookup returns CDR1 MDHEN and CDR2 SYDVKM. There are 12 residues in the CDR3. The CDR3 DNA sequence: TGTGCCAGCAGTTTGCTAGCGGGAGTGTGGTATTTT. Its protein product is CASSLLAGVWYF.

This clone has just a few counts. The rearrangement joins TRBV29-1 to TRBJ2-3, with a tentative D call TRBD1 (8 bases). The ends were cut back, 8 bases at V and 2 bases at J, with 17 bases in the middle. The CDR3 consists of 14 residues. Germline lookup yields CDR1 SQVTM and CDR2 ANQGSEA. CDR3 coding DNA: TGCAGCACTGGACAGGGAGGGGCCACAGATACGCAGTATTTT. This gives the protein CSTGQGGATDTQYF.

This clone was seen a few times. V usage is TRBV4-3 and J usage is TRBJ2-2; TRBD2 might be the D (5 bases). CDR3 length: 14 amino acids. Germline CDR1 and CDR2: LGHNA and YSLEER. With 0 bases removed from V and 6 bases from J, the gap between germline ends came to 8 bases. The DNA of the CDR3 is TGCGCCAGCAGCCAAGATCGGAGGCCCGGGGAGCTGTTTTTT. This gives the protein CASSQDRRPGELFF.

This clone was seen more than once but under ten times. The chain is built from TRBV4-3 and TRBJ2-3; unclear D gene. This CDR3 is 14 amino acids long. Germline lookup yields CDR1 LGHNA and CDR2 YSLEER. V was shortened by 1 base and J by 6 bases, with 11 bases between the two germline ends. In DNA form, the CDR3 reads TGCGCCAGCAGCCAAGGATTAGCTCCGGATACGCAGTATTTT. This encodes CASSQGLAPDTQYF.

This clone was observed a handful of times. CDR3 loop: CASSRSGDQYEQYF. CDR3 bases: TGTGCCAGCAGCCGCTCGGGGGACCAGTACGAGCAGTACTTC. This chain joins TRBV7-2 and TRBJ2-7; D is possibly TRBD2 (6 bases). The CDR3 is 14 amino acids. CDR1 is SGHTA and CDR2 is FQGNSA in the germline V gene. The V and J ends lost 5 bases and 4 bases respectively, with 15 bases between them.